Below, 21 T cell receptor beta chains from the same sample are listed, as sequenced in a study of cytomegalovirus exposure and HLA in healthy donors. With 60 Vbeta and 13 Jbeta primers, the PCR was carried out. Profiled with immunoSEQ multiplex PCR; TCRdb holds only in-frame clones, not every one. The table includes roughly 100,000 clones, roughly 70% detected once. Material: PBMCs. All receptors come from a male donor in good health and CMV-seropositive.

This sequence joins TRBV5-5 and TRBJ1-1; 7 nucleotides line up with TRBD1. Germline V CDR1 and CDR2: SGHKS, YYEKEE (reference sequence). The CDR3 contains 15 residues. Unmatched junction bases numbered 6, after V lost 0 bases and J lost 4 bases. CDR3 bases: TGTGCCAGCAGCTTGGTCGCCAGGGGGATCACTGAAGCTTTCTTT. This encodes CASSLVARGITEAFF.

DNA of the CDR3: TGCGCCAGCAGCCAAGATAGGCAGGATGGCTACACCTTC. As protein: CASSQDRQDGYTF. The V gene is TRBV4-3, the J gene TRBJ1-2; the D is unclear. Germline V gives CDR1 LGHNA, CDR2 YSLEER. The V end was cut by 0 bases, the J end by 6 bases, with 8 bases between. The CDR3 has 13 amino acids.

This chain connects TRBV27 to TRBJ1-5, with 9 bases that match TRBD1. The trim removed 6 bases at V and 5 bases at J, leaving 2 bases unmatched. CDR1 MNHEY and CDR2 SMNVEV come from the germline V gene (reference sequence). The CDR3 is 13 amino acids. The CDR3 nucleotides read TGTGCCAGCAGGGGACAGGGCTATCAGCCCCAGCATTTT. It specifies CASRGQGYQPQHF.

J is TRBJ2-1 and V is TRBV5-1; 14 positions agree with TRBD2. The CDR3 extends over 17 amino acids. Germline trimming cut 3 bases from V and 3 bases from J; bases unmatched to any gene: 5. CDR1 and CDR2 (germline): SGHRS, YFSETQ. The DNA for the CDR3 is TGCGCCAGCAGCTCCGGGACTAGCGGGAGTAACTACAATGAGCAGTTCTTC. It encodes CASSSGTSGSNYNEQFF. Looking up the rest from reference TRBV5-1 and TRBJ2-1 gives the full variable domain: KAGVTQTPRYLIKTRGQQVTLSCSPISGHRSVSWYQQTPGQGLQFLFEYFSETQRNKGNFPGRFSGRQFSNSRSEMNVSTLELGDSALYLCASSSGTSGSNYNEQFFGPGTRLTVL.

This chain joins TRBV7-9 and TRBJ2-3, with a tentative D call TRBD2 (5 bases). Germline lookup yields CDR1 SEHNR and CDR2 FQNEAQ (reference sequence). The CDR3 length is 14 residues. V was trimmed by 3 bases and J by 2 bases, leaving 9 bases between them. CDR3: CASSFSSLTDTQYF. The CDR3 bases are TGTGCCAGCAGCTTCTCTAGCCTCACAGATACGCAGTATTTT.

The chain is built from TRBV30 and TRBJ2-3, with TRBD2 matching 9 bases. CDR1 and CDR2 from the germline V gene are GTSNPN and SVGIG (reference sequence). V was pared by 2 bases and J by 4 bases, with 10 bases of the junction left unmatched. The CDR3 is made up of 16 amino acids. The CDR3 DNA reads TGTGCCTGGAGTTGGGATGGCGGGAGGGCCTCAGATACGCAGTATTTT. The encoded protein is CAWSWDGGRASDTQYF. Using reference TRBV30 and TRBJ2-3 for the parts outside the CDR3, the full variable domain is SQTIHQWPATLVQPVGSPLSLECTVEGTSNPNLYWYRQAAGRGLQLLFYSVGIGQISSEVPQNLSASRPQDRQFILSSKKLLLSDSGFYLCAWSWDGGRASDTQYFGPGTRLTVL.

The V call is TRBV4-1, the J call TRBJ1-4; 7 nucleotides align to TRBD1. CDR3 length: 15 amino acids. The ends lost 5 bases at V and 3 bases at J; junction bases unmatched: 6. CDR1 is MGHRA and CDR2 is YSYEKL in the germline V gene. Here the CDR3 reads CASSMAGQPNEKLFF. The CDR3 DNA follows: TGCGCCAGCAGCATGGCGGGACAGCCTAATGAAAAACTGTTTTTT.

The rearrangement joins TRBV6-1 to TRBJ2-1; 9 bases align to TRBD2. Looked up from germline, CDR1 is MNHNS and CDR2 is SASEGT. The CDR3 runs to 17 residues. Losses at the gene ends were 3 bases for V and 4 bases for J; bases not matched to a gene: 10. CDR3 DNA: TGTGCCAGCAGTGAGGAGGCGAGGCTAGCGGGATACAATGAGCAGTTCTTC. Translation gives CASSEEARLAGYNEQFF.

This chain links TRBV7-8 with TRBJ2-5; tentatively, D is TRBD1 (5 bases). The CDR3 loop spans 16 amino acids. V lost 3 bases to trimming and J lost 5 bases, with 19 bases between them. Germline values: CDR1 SGHVS, CDR2 FQNEAQ. Written as DNA, the CDR3 is TGTGCCAGCAGCTTCCCGCCGGGCAGGGAATGGGAGACCCAGTACTTC. It codes for CASSFPPGREWETQYF.

The chain joins TRBV4-3 to TRBJ1-1; D remains ambiguous. V was pared by 8 bases and J by 1 base, with 11 bases between. The germline V gene has CDR1 LGHNA and CDR2 YSLEER. The CDR3 consists of 13 residues. The CDR3 reads CASAWAGNTEAFF. The CDR3 nucleotides are TGCGCCAGCGCTTGGGCAGGGAACACTGAAGCTTTCTTT.

The rearrangement joins TRBV28 to TRBJ2-5; the D gene is possibly TRBD1 (5 bases). The DNA end is more similar to TRBJ2-7, so the J call may be wrong. Per germline, CDR1 MDHEN and CDR2 SYDVKM. The CDR3 has 13 amino acids. The CDR3 DNA sequence: TGTGCCAGCAGGTCGCCAGGGCCCTACGAGCAGTACTTC. Its protein product is CASRSPGPYEQYF.

The V gene is TRBV2, the J gene TRBJ2-5, with D possibly being TRBD1 (6 bases). V was cut by 0 bases and J by 7 bases, with 15 bases left in between. This CDR3 is built from 15 residues. Germline CDR1 SNHLY, CDR2 FYNNEI. This CDR3 is CASSEAHRATSTQYF. CDR3 nucleotide sequence: TGTGCCAGCAGTGAAGCGCACAGGGCGACCTCGACCCAGTACTTC.

V usage is TRBV5-1 and J usage is TRBJ2-5; 14 bases are a match to TRBD2. The CDR3 spans 15 residues. The junction had 2 bases not matched to a gene; V was cut back by 4 bases and J by 3 bases. Germline loops: CDR1 SGHRS, CDR2 YFSETQ. The CDR3 coding sequence is TGCGCCAGCAGCGCGGGACTAGCGGGGGAAGAGACCCAGTACTTC. Translation: CASSAGLAGEETQYF.

The rearrangement uses TRBV7-2 and TRBJ2-5; TRBD1 aligns across 8 bases. From germline, CDR1 is SGHTA and CDR2 FQGNSA. J was trimmed by 0 bases and V by 3 bases; bases with no gene match: 9. The CDR3 sequence is 17 residues long. The CDR3 is CASSFRGRLLYQETQYF. The CDR3 nucleotides are TGTGCCAGCAGCTTCAGGGGGCGTCTTTTGTACCAAGAGACCCAGTACTTC.

The chain links TRBV28 to TRBJ2-7; the D gene is possibly TRBD1 (5 bases). The germline V gene encodes CDR1 MDHEN and CDR2 SYDVKM. The length of the CDR3 is 14 residues. With 6 bases removed from V and 2 bases from J, the gap between germline ends came to 14 bases. The CDR3 loop reads CASSDSRDPYEQYF. In nucleotides, the CDR3 is TGTGCCAGCAGCGACTCCAGGGATCCCTACGAGCAGTACTTC.

The chain joins TRBV6-1 to TRBJ1-3; D is possibly TRBD1 (6 bases). CDR1 is MNHNS, CDR2 SASEGT, per germline. The CDR3 length is 15 residues. Trimming left V 10 bases short and J 1 base short, with 17 bases between. The chain's CDR3 is CATSYGGASGNTIYF. CDR3 bases: TGTGCCACCTCGTATGGGGGCGCGTCTGGAAACACCATATATTTT.

CDR3 in DNA: TGTGCCAGCAGCCCGACGGGGGGGGTACGCTTGAACACTGAAGCTTTCTTT. Amino acids: CASSPTGGVRLNTEAFF. The chain recombines TRBV9 with TRBJ1-1; a possible D gene is TRBD1 (5 bases). Trimming cost V 4 bases and J 0 bases, with 19 bases left between them. Germline CDR1 SGDLS, CDR2 YYNGEE. The CDR3 is made up of 17 amino acids.

The CDR3 loop reads CASSRAGGPYEQYF. CDR3 DNA sequence: TGTGCCAGTAGTCGGGCAGGGGGCCCCTACGAGCAGTACTTC. The gene calls are TRBV19 and TRBJ2-7; 8 bases match TRBD1. The CDR3 has 14 residues. Germline CDR1 is LNHDA and CDR2 is SQIVND (reference sequence). J gave up 2 bases and V 5 bases, and 5 bases lay outside the gene matches.

The chain combines TRBV25-1 with TRBJ2-3; D is possibly TRBD1 (6 bases). The germline V gene encodes CDR1 MGHDK and CDR2 SYGVNS. This CDR3 contains 15 residues. Trimming cost V 4 bases and J 3 bases, with 14 bases left between them. CDR3 DNA: TGTGCCAGCAGTGCACAGGGAAGGTGGACAGATACGCAGTATTTT. Protein sequence: CASSAQGRWTDTQYF.

The rearrangement links TRBV28 to TRBJ2-1, with 7 bases fitting TRBD1. J gave up 4 bases and V 8 bases, and 5 bases lay outside the gene matches. The CDR3 runs to 13 residues. Germline V lookup: CDR1 MDHEN, CDR2 SYDVKM. CDR3 sequence reads: CASRDSKYNEQFF. The CDR3 DNA sequence: TGTGCCAGCCGGGACAGTAAATACAATGAGCAGTTCTTC.

V gene TRBV6-1 combines with J gene TRBJ2-7; perhaps TRBD1 as D (6 bases). CDR3 length: 15 amino acids. Trimming stripped 6 bases from V and 0 bases from J, with 15 bases between. Germline lookup yields CDR1 MNHNS and CDR2 SASEGT. The CDR3 DNA reads TGTGCCAGCAGGCAAGAGAGGGGGTCCTCCTACGAGCAGTACTTC. Its protein product is CASRQERGSSYEQYF.